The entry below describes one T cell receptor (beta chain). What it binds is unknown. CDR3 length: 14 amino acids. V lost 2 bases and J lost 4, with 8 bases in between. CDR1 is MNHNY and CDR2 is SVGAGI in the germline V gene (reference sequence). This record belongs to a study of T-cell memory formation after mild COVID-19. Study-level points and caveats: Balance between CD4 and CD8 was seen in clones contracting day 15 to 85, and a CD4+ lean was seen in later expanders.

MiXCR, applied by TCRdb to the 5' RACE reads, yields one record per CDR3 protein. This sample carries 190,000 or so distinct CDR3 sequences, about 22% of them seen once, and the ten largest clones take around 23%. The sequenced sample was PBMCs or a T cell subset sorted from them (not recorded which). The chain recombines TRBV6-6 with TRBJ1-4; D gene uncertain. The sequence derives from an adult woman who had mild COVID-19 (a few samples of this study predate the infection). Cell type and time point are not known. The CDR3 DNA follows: TGTGCCAGCAGTTACGGCACAAATAATGAAAAACTGTTTTTT. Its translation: CASSYGTNNEKLFF.